The 19 T cell receptor beta chains below were found in one sample sequenced in a study of identical twins. MiXCR, applied by TCRdb to the 5' RACE reads, yields one record per CDR3 protein. The table records under 250,000 distinct CDR3 sequences, around 10% of them present only once. Input material: memory (CD45RO+) T cells sorted from blood. The receptors originated from a young woman in good health.

J is TRBJ2-3 and V is TRBV24-1, with 16 bases matching TRBD2. Germline assignment: CDR1 KGHDR and CDR2 SFDVKD. V lost 2 bases and J lost 1; bases outside the gene matches: 2. The CDR3 totals 18 residues. The CDR3 is CATSDSGTSGGGTDTQYF. CDR3 nucleotide sequence: TGTGCCACCAGTGATTCCGGGACTAGCGGGGGGGGCACAGATACGCAGTATTTT.

This clonotype was detected a few times. The chain uses TRBV5-1 and TRBJ2-3; no clear D gene. The germline gives CDR1 SGHRS, CDR2 YFSETQ. The CDR3 consists of 13 residues. Trimming removed 4 bases at V and 6 bases at J, with 12 bases between. CDR3: CASSLTSWDTQYF. The CDR3 region has the DNA TGCGCCAGCAGCCTTACTTCTTGGGATACGCAGTATTTT. The variable domain in full, with the rest retrieved from reference TRBV5-1 and TRBJ2-3, is KAGVTQTPRYLIKTRGQQVTLSCSPISGHRSVSWYQQTPGQGLQFLFEYFSETQRNKGNFPGRFSGRQFSNSRSEMNVSTLELGDSALYLCASSLTSWDTQYFGPGTRLTVL.

CDR3 amino acids: CASSLQGSRSEQYF. DNA for the CDR3: TGTGCCAGCTCTTTACAGGGAAGTAGATCCGAGCAGTACTTC. The chain links TRBV7-2 to TRBJ2-7, with D possibly TRBD1 on 6 matching bases. Trimming removed 8 bases at V and 6 bases at J, with 20 bases between. Germline loops: CDR1 SGHTA, CDR2 FQGNSA. This CDR3 comprises 14 residues.

This rearrangement joins TRBV5-1 to TRBJ2-3; D possibly uses TRBD1 or TRBD2 (5 bases each). This CDR3 is built from 16 residues. Germline CDR1 reads SGHRS; CDR2 reads YFSETQ. Trimming removed 2 bases at V and 0 bases at J, with 13 bases between. The CDR3: CASSLRWDGSTDTQYF. The DNA for the CDR3 is TGCGCCAGCAGCTTAAGATGGGACGGAAGCACAGATACGCAGTATTTT.

A few counts support this clonotype. The chain employs TRBV20-1 and TRBJ2-7, with 7 bases matching TRBD2. The germline V gene encodes CDR1 DFQATT and CDR2 SNEGSKA (reference sequence). CDR3 size: 13 residues. J was trimmed by 5 bases and V by 0 bases; bases with no gene match: 4. CDR3 coding DNA: TGCAGTGCTAGAGAGGCTAGCGGTGACGAGCAGTACTTC. This sequence encodes CSAREASGDEQYF.

The chain recombines TRBV5-8 with TRBJ1-1; 9 positions match TRBD1. The CDR3 covers 15 residues. J gave up 1 base and V 4 bases, and 5 bases lay outside the gene matches. The germline CDR1 and CDR2 sequences are SGHTS and YDEGEE. The CDR3 region is CASSGGQGTNTEAFF. For the CDR3, the DNA is TGTGCCAGCAGCGGGGGACAGGGCACGAACACTGAAGCTTTCTTT. The full variable domain, completed using reference TRBV5-8 and TRBJ1-1, is EAGVTQSPTHLIKTRGQQATLRCSPISGHTSVYWYQQALGLGLQFLLWYDEGEERNRGNFPPRFSGRQFPNYSSELNVNALELEDSALYLCASSGGQGTNTEAFFGQGTRLTVV.

This clonotype was detected ten times or more. The chain couples TRBV12-3 or TRBV12-4 to TRBJ1-1; D call uncertain. The length of the CDR3 is 14 residues. Trimming left V 4 bases short and J 1 base short, with 10 bases between. The DNA of the CDR3 is TGTGCCAGCAGTTCGATAGACAAGAACACTGAAGCTTTCTTT. Its protein is CASSSIDKNTEAFF.

This clonotype showed up just a few times. The chain employs TRBV6-5 and TRBJ1-2; D is possibly TRBD1 (6 bases). Trimming pared 0 bases from V and 3 bases from J, leaving 8 bases between. Germline loops: CDR1 MNHEY, CDR2 SVGAGI. The CDR3 totals 14 residues. CDR3 nucleotides: TGTGCCAGCAGTTACTCCCCAGGGGACTATGGCTACACCTTC. Encoded protein: CASSYSPGDYGYTF.

The chain couples TRBV12-3 or TRBV12-4 to TRBJ2-3, with 10 bases identical to TRBD2. The CDR3 has 16 residues. J lost 3 bases, V lost 5 bases, and 8 bases had no gene match. The CDR3 region is CASSPGIAGGTDTQYF. CDR3 bases: TGTGCCAGCAGTCCTGGGATAGCGGGAGGAACAGATACGCAGTATTTT.

This clonotype was observed many times. The chain combines TRBV20-1 with TRBJ2-7, with 12 bases fitting TRBD2. V trimming: 3 bases; J trimming: 3 bases; junction bases outside the gene matches: 12. Looked up from germline, CDR1 is DFQATT and CDR2 is SNEGSKA (reference sequence). The CDR3 is made up of 17 amino acids. CDR3 sequence: CSASPLLAGGQNYEQYF. DNA of the CDR3: TGCAGTGCTAGCCCCCTACTAGCGGGGGGCCAAAACTACGAGCAGTACTTC.

This clonotype was observed many times. The chain employs TRBV12-3 or TRBV12-4 and TRBJ2-1; D is possibly TRBD1 (5 bases). This CDR3 spans 12 amino acids. V lost 5 bases and J lost 4, with 6 bases in between. The CDR3 here is CASSRTYNEQFF. In nucleotides, the CDR3 is TGTGCCAGCAGTCGGACATACAATGAGCAGTTCTTC.

This clonotype was detected a few times. The chain carries TRBV10-3 and TRBJ2-1; tentatively, D is TRBD2 (6 bases). V lost 5 bases, J lost 6 bases, and 11 bases lay in between. CDR1 is ENHRY and CDR2 is SYGVKD in the germline V gene. This CDR3 contains 13 residues. This CDR3 reads CAISSSDRNEQFF. Written as DNA, the CDR3 is TGTGCCATCAGTTCTAGCGACCGCAATGAGCAGTTCTTC.

This clonotype was recorded a few times. The chain couples TRBV3-1 to TRBJ2-7; D might be TRBD1 or TRBD2, each matching 5 bases. Germline V gene data show CDR1 as LGHDT and CDR2 as YNNKEL (reference sequence). This CDR3 comprises 15 residues. Trimming left V 5 bases short and J 7 bases short, with 21 bases between. The DNA of the CDR3 is TGTGCCAGCAGCGCCCCCGGGACCCTCTTGATGGAGCAGTACTTC. It specifies CASSAPGTLLMEQYF.

This clonotype was recorded a few times. The chain has TRBV20-1 and TRBJ1-6, with a possible D match to TRBD1 (6 bases). Trimming removed 6 bases from V and 10 bases from J, with 25 bases in between. The CDR3 spans 16 residues. The germline V gene has CDR1 DFQATT and CDR2 SNEGSKA (reference sequence). CDR3 in amino acids: CSAPVSATGRNSPLHF. DNA for the CDR3: TGCAGTGCCCCAGTGAGCGCGACAGGAAGAAACTCACCCCTCCACTTT.

This clonotype was detected only a few times. This chain joins TRBV27 and TRBJ1-1; D not resolved. The germline gives CDR1 MNHEY, CDR2 SMNVEV (reference sequence). This CDR3 is built from 13 residues. V was pared by 8 bases and J by 3 bases, with 13 bases between. This CDR3 is CASRRADHTEAFF. For the CDR3, the DNA is TGTGCCAGCCGACGGGCCGACCACACTGAAGCTTTCTTT.

There are many counts of this clonotype. This chain uses TRBV5-6 with TRBJ2-5; 8 nucleotides agree with TRBD1. The CDR3 extends over 15 amino acids. Germline lookup yields CDR1 SGHDT and CDR2 YYEEEE. V shed 0 bases and J 5 bases; nucleotides not matched to a gene: 6. As DNA, the CDR3 is TGTGCCAGCAGCTTGGAGACAGGGGTACTGGAGACCCAGTACTTC. Its protein is CASSLETGVLETQYF.

The chain recombines TRBV20-1 with TRBJ2-1; 11 bases line up with TRBD2. This CDR3 comprises 16 residues. After removal of 0 bases from V and 6 bases from J, the junction contained 7 bases not matched to a gene. Germline loops: CDR1 DFQATT, CDR2 SNEGSKA (reference sequence). The CDR3 is CSARDKGLAGVNEQFF. CDR3 nucleotides: TGCAGTGCTAGAGATAAAGGACTAGCGGGTGTCAATGAGCAGTTCTTC.

In its sample, this clonotype was seen many times. The chain couples TRBV12-3 or TRBV12-4 to TRBJ1-2; D may be TRBD1 (6 bases). V was trimmed by 4 bases and J by 7 bases, leaving 13 bases between them. The CDR3 contains 13 residues. CDR3 in amino acids: CASSYDGGVGYTF. CDR3 nucleotides: TGTGCCAGCAGTTACGACGGGGGCGTTGGCTACACCTTC.

This clonotype was picked up many times. The chain employs TRBV29-1 and TRBJ2-1, with D maybe TRBD2 (6 bases). CDR1 and CDR2 from the germline V gene are SQVTM and ANQGSEA. CDR3 length: 14 residues. Deletions cut 4 bases from V and 0 bases from J, with 10 bases between. DNA for the CDR3: TGCAGCGTTGTAGGAGGGGTCTCCTACAATGAGCAGTTCTTC. This codes for CSVVGGVSYNEQFF.